This T cell receptor beta chain appears in the sequencing data of a study of T cells in Graves' hyperthyroidism and ophthalmopathy. The investigators amplified TCR beta CDR3 regions from RNA transcripts. During a first-round RT-PCR of the TCR CDR3, the HTBI primer set was used. From the multiplex PCR reads, TCRdb called clonotypes with MiXCR, one entry per CDR3 protein. The sample holds nearly 750,000 distinct CDR3 sequences, over 35% seen once. Looked up from germline, CDR1 is MNHNY and CDR2 is SVGAGI (reference sequence). Trimming cost V 8 bases and J 3 bases, with 14 bases left between them. The CDR3 consists of 13 residues. Absent ophthalmopathy progression within 18 months defined stable Graves' hyperthyroidism. Clinical symptoms, serum thyroxine and TRAb, thyroid ultrasound and orbital computed tomography were used for the diagnoses. The authors took PBMCs from over 8.5 ml fresh peripheral blood.

The J gene is TRBJ2-7, the V gene TRBV6-6, with D possibly TRBD2 on 5 matching bases. The sequenced material came from blood. This clonotype originated in a woman aged 40-49 years with Graves' hyperthyroidism. The CDR3 nucleotides read TGTGCCAGCCAAATGGGAGAGCGCTACGAGCAGTACTTC. This translates into CASQMGERYEQYF.